Below are 22 T cell receptor beta chains sequenced from a single sample in a study of blood T cell repertoires in COVID-19. TCRdb's table, derived via immunoSEQ multiplex PCR, lists solely in-frame clones and lacks some. The sample includes around 360,000 clones, more than 75% of them seen just once. Sequenced material: peripheral blood. All receptors come from a woman aged 25 to 39 with COVID-19, enrolled during active disease.

J is TRBJ2-2 and V is TRBV7-6; 14 nucleotides align to TRBD2. This CDR3 contains 18 residues. Germline V gene lookup returns CDR1 SGHVS and CDR2 FNYEAQ. The J segment lost 4 bases and the V segment lost 2 bases, leaving 6 bases of the junction unmatched. CDR3: CASSLRVGTSGSTGELFF. In nucleotides, the CDR3 is TGTGCCAGCAGCTTAAGGGTCGGGACTAGCGGGAGCACCGGGGAGCTGTTTTTT.

J is TRBJ2-2 and V is TRBV19; the D gene is possibly TRBD1 (6 bases). CDR1 is LNHDA, CDR2 SQIVND, per germline (reference sequence). The CDR3 is 17 amino acids. V gave up 4 bases and J gave up 0 bases, with 15 bases separating them. In nucleotides, the CDR3 is TGTGCCAGTAGTAGGGGGCCCCCAGCGCCGAACACCGGGGAGCTGTTTTTT. It translates to CASSRGPPAPNTGELFF.

V gene TRBV30 combines with J gene TRBJ2-1, with a tentative D call TRBD1 (7 bases). Germline V gives CDR1 GTSNPN, CDR2 SVGIG (reference sequence). With 3 bases removed from V and 2 bases from J, the gap between germline ends came to 14 bases. The CDR3 runs to 15 residues. In DNA form, the CDR3 reads TGTGCCTGGAGCCAGGGGGGAGCGACCTACAATGAGCAGTTCTTC. Its protein product is CAWSQGGATYNEQFF.

The chain carries TRBV7-3 and TRBJ2-5; no firm D call. CDR1 and CDR2 from the germline V gene are SGHTA and FQGTGA. This CDR3 is 14 amino acids long. Between the trimmed V and J ends, which lost 5 bases and 5 bases, there was a span of 15 bases. The CDR3 coding sequence is TGTGCCAGCAGCCCGCGAGGTAGTTTGGAGACCCAGTACTTC. This sequence encodes CASSPRGSLETQYF.

The chain has TRBV28 and TRBJ1-6, with TRBD1 matching over 9 bases. CDR1 and CDR2 (germline): MDHEN, SYDVKM. Trimming took 4 bases from V and 10 from J; bases not matched to a gene: 11. The CDR3 has 16 residues. CDR3 residues: CASSWERGQGNSPLHF. In DNA, the CDR3 is TGTGCCAGCAGTTGGGAGCGGGGACAGGGCAACTCACCCCTCCACTTT.

The V call is TRBV5-5, the J call TRBJ2-3, with unresolved D. With 10 bases removed from V and 2 bases from J, the gap between germline ends came to 14 bases. The V gene's germline CDR1 is SGHKS and CDR2 YYEKEE (reference sequence). The CDR3 runs 13 residues. DNA for the CDR3: TGTGCCTCGCTACCCACGAACACAGATACGCAGTATTTT. This gives the protein CASLPTNTDTQYF.

The rearrangement uses TRBV20-1 and TRBJ2-3, with 11 nucleotides matching TRBD2. Germline loops: CDR1 DFQATT, CDR2 SNEGSKA (reference sequence). Unmatched junction bases numbered 7, after V lost 3 bases and J lost 5 bases. The CDR3 is 15 residues long. The CDR3: CSASTSGSRQDTQYF. CDR3 in DNA: TGCAGTGCTAGTACTAGCGGGAGCCGTCAAGATACGCAGTATTTT.

The chain links TRBV4-2 to TRBJ1-2, with TRBD1 matching 10 bases. Germline CDR1 is LGHNA and CDR2 is YNFKEQ. The CDR3 loop spans 17 amino acids. The ends lost 3 bases at V and 8 bases at J; junction bases unmatched: 15. The CDR3 DNA reads as TGTGCCAGCAGCCATCATTCGAGGGGGACAGGGGATGAAGGCTACACCTTC. Its protein product is CASSHHSRGTGDEGYTF.

This chain links TRBV5-4 with TRBJ2-7; a weak D match, TRBD1 (6 bases). The V gene's germline CDR1 is SGHNT and CDR2 YYREEE (reference sequence). V was trimmed by 0 bases and J by 5 bases, leaving 9 bases between them. The CDR3 covers 13 residues. For the CDR3, the DNA is TGTGCCAGCAGCTTGGCCAGGGGAAACGAGCAGTACTTC. Translation: CASSLARGNEQYF.

The chain couples TRBV2 to TRBJ2-7, with 9 bases identical to TRBD1. The CDR3 runs to 16 residues. From germline, CDR1 is SNHLY and CDR2 FYNNEI. The V segment lost 7 bases and the J segment 9 bases; nucleotides outside the gene matches: 19. This chain's CDR3 is CASTRMRTGAPGGQYF. The CDR3 region has the DNA TGTGCCAGCACTCGAATGCGGACAGGGGCCCCCGGGGGGCAGTACTTC.

This chain connects TRBV5-1 to TRBJ1-1; D might be TRBD1 (6 bases). Germline lookup yields CDR1 SGHRS and CDR2 YFSETQ. Trimming pared 0 bases from V and 0 bases from J, leaving 6 bases between. This CDR3 region has 14 residues. CDR3: CASSLDRVNTEAFF. The CDR3 nucleotides are TGCGCCAGCAGCTTGGACAGGGTGAACACTGAAGCTTTCTTT.

A remark on this clone: A much larger clone is a single base away; this may be a read error. The chain carries TRBV2 and TRBJ2-7, with 9 bases that match TRBD1. Germline CDR1 reads SNHLY; CDR2 reads FYNNEI. V was pared by 7 bases and J by 3 bases, with 4 bases of the junction left unmatched. The CDR3 spans 13 residues. CDR3: CASTRDRVYEQYF. The CDR3 DNA is TGTGCCAGCACCCGGGACAGGGTCTACGAGCAGTACTTC.

Note on this clone: The junction departs from germline at one end; a sequencing error may be responsible. The rearrangement links TRBV7-7 to TRBJ2-7; 12 nucleotides agree with TRBD2. The CDR3 runs 16 residues. The germline gives CDR1 SSHAT, CDR2 FNYEAQ (reference sequence). This CDR3 is CASSPLGLAGTYEQYF. The CDR3 coding sequence is TGTGCTAGCAGCCCACTCGGACTAGCGGGGACCTACGAGCAGTACTTC.

V gene TRBV5-6 combines with J gene TRBJ2-7, with 13 positions matching TRBD2. The CDR3 extends over 15 amino acids. Germline assignment: CDR1 SGHDT and CDR2 YYEEEE. Trimming took 2 bases from V and 4 from J; bases not matched to a gene: 3. DNA of the CDR3: TGTGCCAGCAGCTTTATGACTAGCGGGAGGTACGAGCAGTACTTC. It codes for CASSFMTSGRYEQYF. The whole variable domain, remainder taken from reference TRBV5-6 and TRBJ2-7, is DAGVTQSPTHLIKTRGQQVTLRCSPKSGHDTVSWYQQALGQGPQFIFQYYEEEERQRGNFPDRFSGHQFPNYSSELNVNALLLGDSALYLCASSFMTSGRYEQYFGPGTRLTVT.

The genes are TRBV4-2 and TRBJ1-3, with 8 bases identical to TRBD1. The CDR3 length is 17 residues. The ends lost 0 bases at V and 8 bases at J; junction bases unmatched: 12. The V gene's germline CDR1 is LGHNA and CDR2 YNFKEQ. CDR3 amino acids: CASSQDGWTGTADTIYF. The CDR3 DNA reads TGTGCCAGCAGCCAAGATGGTTGGACAGGGACGGCGGACACCATATATTTT.

The rearrangement uses TRBV6-1 and TRBJ2-7; 11 positions agree with TRBD1. The CDR3 runs to 17 residues. The junction had 7 bases not matched to a gene; V was cut back by 2 bases and J by 1 base. The V gene's germline CDR1 is MNHNS and CDR2 SASEGT. For the CDR3, the DNA is TGTGCCAGCAGTGAAAGGGGGACAGGGGGAAATTCCTACGAGCAGTACTTC. Translation gives CASSERGTGGNSYEQYF.

V is TRBV11-1 and J is TRBJ1-4; 7 bases line up with TRBD1. Unmatched junction bases numbered 6, after V lost 5 bases and J lost 6 bases. The CDR3 runs to 14 residues. Germline-derived CDR1 and CDR2 are SGHAT and FQDESV (reference sequence). The CDR3 DNA sequence: TGTGCCAGCAGCGTCCGGACAGGCGATGAAAAACTGTTTTTT. It specifies CASSVRTGDEKLFF.

V is TRBV19 and J is TRBJ1-1, with D tentatively TRBD1 (6 bases). The germline V gene encodes CDR1 LNHDA and CDR2 SQIVND (reference sequence). Trimming removed 0 bases from V and 5 bases from J, with 19 bases in between. This CDR3 has 17 amino acids. The CDR3 DNA is TGTGCCAGTAGTATAGATCTCCTAGGGGGGGAACGGACTGAAGCTTTCTTT. It is translated as CASSIDLLGGERTEAFF.

The chain recombines TRBV2 with TRBJ2-3; no reliable D call. This CDR3 comprises 13 residues. Trimming left V 6 bases short and J 1 base short, with 8 bases between. The germline gives CDR1 SNHLY, CDR2 FYNNEI. The CDR3 region is CASRADGTDTQYF. The CDR3 DNA sequence: TGTGCCAGCAGGGCGGATGGCACAGATACGCAGTATTTT.

The rearrangement uses TRBV6-5 and TRBJ2-1; 9 bases map to TRBD1. Germline V lookup: CDR1 MNHEY, CDR2 SVGAGI. V gave up 5 bases and J gave up 4 bases; unmatched junction bases: 6. This CDR3 has 15 residues. The chain's CDR3 is CASSRRGQGYNEQFF. CDR3 sequence (DNA): TGTGCCAGCAGTCGCCGGGGACAGGGTTACAATGAGCAGTTCTTC.

This clone showed up just once. The DNA of the CDR3 is TGTGCCAGCAGTCAACTAGCGGGCCCCTACAATGAGCAGTTCTTC. This codes for CASSQLAGPYNEQFF. This rearrangement joins TRBV28 to TRBJ2-1, with 9 bases matching TRBD2. Germline loops: CDR1 MDHEN, CDR2 SYDVKM. This CDR3 comprises 15 residues. Unmatched junction bases numbered 4, after V lost 5 bases and J lost 2 bases.

On this clone: This sample includes further DNA sequences coding for the same CDR3. This chain connects TRBV2 to TRBJ2-1; 12 bases are shared with TRBD2. Germline V gene data show CDR1 as SNHLY and CDR2 as FYNNEI. The CDR3 covers 13 residues. J lost 8 bases, V lost 8 bases, and 4 bases had no gene match. The CDR3 DNA is TGTGCCAGCGGACTAGCGGGAAGAGATGAGCAGTTCTTC. Its protein product is CASGLAGRDEQFF.